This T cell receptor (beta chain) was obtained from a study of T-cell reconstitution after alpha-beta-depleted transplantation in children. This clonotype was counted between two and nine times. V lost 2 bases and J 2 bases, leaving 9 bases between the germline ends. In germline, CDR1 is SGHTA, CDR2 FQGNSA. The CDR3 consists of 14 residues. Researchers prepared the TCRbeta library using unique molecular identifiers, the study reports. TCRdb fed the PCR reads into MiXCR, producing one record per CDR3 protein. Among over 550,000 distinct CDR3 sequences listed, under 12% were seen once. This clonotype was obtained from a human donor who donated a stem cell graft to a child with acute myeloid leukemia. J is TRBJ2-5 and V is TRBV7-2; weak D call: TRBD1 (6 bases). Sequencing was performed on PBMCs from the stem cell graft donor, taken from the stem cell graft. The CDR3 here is CASSLSGDQETQYF. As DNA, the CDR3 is TGTGCCAGCAGCTTATCAGGGGATCAAGAGACCCAGTACTTC.